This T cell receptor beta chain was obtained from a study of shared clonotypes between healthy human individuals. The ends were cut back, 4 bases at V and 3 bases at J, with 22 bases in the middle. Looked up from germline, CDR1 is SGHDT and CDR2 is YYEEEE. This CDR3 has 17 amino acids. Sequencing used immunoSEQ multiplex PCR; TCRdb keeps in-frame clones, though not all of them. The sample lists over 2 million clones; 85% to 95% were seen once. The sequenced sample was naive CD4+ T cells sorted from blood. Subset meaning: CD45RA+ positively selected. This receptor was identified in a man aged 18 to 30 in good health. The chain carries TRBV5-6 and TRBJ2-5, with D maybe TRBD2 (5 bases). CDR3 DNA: TGTGCCAGCAGCGTCCAAGGCCGGGGTAGGGTAGAAGAGACCCAGTACTTC. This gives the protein CASSVQGRGRVEETQYF.